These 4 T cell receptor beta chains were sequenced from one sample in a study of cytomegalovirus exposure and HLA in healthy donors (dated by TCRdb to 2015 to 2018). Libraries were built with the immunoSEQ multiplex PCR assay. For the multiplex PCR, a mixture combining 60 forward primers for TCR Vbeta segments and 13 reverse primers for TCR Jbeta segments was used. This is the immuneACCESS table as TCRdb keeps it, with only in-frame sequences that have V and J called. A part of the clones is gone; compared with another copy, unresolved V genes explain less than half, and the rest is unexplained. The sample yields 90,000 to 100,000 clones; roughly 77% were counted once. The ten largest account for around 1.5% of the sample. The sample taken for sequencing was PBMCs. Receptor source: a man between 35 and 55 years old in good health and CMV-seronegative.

The CDR3 nucleotides are TGTGCCAGCAGCTTAAAGTTGGGTACAGAATCTTTCACAGATACGCAGTATTTT. It specifies CASSLKLGTESFTDTQYF. This rearrangement joins TRBV7-8 to TRBJ2-3; unclear D gene. Trimming left V 2 bases short and J 2 bases short, with 20 bases between. The CDR3 loop spans 18 amino acids. CDR1 and CDR2 (germline): SGHVS, FQNEAQ.

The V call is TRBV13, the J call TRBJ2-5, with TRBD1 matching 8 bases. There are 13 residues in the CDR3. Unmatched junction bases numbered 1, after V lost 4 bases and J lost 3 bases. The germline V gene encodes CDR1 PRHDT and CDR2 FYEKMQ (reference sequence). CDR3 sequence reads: CASSSDREETQYF. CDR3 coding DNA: TGTGCCAGCAGCTCGGACAGGGAAGAGACCCAGTACTTC.

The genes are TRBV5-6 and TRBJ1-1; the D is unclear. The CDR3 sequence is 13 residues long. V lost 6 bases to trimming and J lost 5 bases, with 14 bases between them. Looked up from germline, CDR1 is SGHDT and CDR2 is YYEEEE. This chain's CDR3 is CASNQFIGTEAFF. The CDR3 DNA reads TGTGCCAGCAACCAATTCATCGGTACTGAAGCTTTCTTT.

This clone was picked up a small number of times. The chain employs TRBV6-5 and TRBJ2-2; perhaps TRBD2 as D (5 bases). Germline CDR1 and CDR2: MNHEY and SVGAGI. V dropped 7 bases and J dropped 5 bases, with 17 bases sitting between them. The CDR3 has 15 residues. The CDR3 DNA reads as TGTGCCAGCAAGAACGGGAAACTTTGGACCGGGGAGCTGTTTTTT. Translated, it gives CASKNGKLWTGELFF.